This TCR beta chain was identified during a study of shared clonotypes between healthy human individuals. The table lists this clone with a count of one. Its cognate antigen is unknown. The CDR3 extends over 15 amino acids. V shed 7 bases and J shed 2 bases, with 18 bases lying between them. Looked up from germline, CDR1 is MDHEN and CDR2 is SYDVKM. Donors included only healthy HIV-negative adults lacking recent acute infections or vaccinations. Nashville, Tennessee was home to all donors, each a Caucasian adult. Profiled with immunoSEQ multiplex PCR; TCRdb holds only in-frame clones, not every one. The sample includes about 2 million clones, 90% to 95% of them seen just once. Study-level points and caveats: It was the non-shared clonotypes that had lower generation probabilities than clonotypes shared by all four donors.

What was sequenced was naive CD4+ T cells sorted from blood. Described subset: CD45RA+ positively selected. V usage is TRBV28 and J usage is TRBJ2-7, with a possible D match to TRBD2 (6 bases). The clonotype was recovered from a man aged 18 to 29 in good health. The CDR3 DNA reads as TGTGCCAGCACTTCCTCGGGACTGGGGCCCTACGAGCAGTACTTC. The encoded protein is CASTSSGLGPYEQYF.